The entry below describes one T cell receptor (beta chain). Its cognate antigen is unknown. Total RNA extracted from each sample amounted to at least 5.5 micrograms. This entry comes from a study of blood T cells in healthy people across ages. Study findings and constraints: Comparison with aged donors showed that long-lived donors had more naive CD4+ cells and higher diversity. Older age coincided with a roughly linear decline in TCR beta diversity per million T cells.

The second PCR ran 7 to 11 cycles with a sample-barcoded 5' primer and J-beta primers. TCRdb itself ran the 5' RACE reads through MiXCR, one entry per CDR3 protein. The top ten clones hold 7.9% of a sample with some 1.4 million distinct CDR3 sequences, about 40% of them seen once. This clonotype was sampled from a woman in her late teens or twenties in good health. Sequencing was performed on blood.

In DNA form, the CDR3 reads TGTGCCAGCAGGCAAACCAAGGTCACAGATACGCAGTATTTT. It is translated as CASRQTKVTDTQYF. The rearrangement links TRBV6-5 to TRBJ2-3, with D unclear. Trimming left V 6 bases short and J 2 bases short, with 12 bases between. Germline V CDR1 and CDR2: MNHEY, SVGAGI. The CDR3 consists of 14 residues.